This T cell receptor (beta chain) emerged from a study of T cell repertoires in cytomegalovirus infection (dated by TCRdb to the late 2010s). In the study overall: Donor HLA type was relevant to the analysis, as public TCR beta signatures indicated carriage of CMV infection together with the matching HLA type.

Instrument used: Illumina HiSeq 1500. TCRdb trimmed public reads at Q25 via fastp, called clones via MiXCR and kept in-frame beta chains. Each record represents a unique CDR3 protein, reported with the most common genes and DNA among its rows. The sample table shows approximately 190,000 distinct CDR3 sequences, and roughly 28% are seen once. The biggest ten clones account for 30% to 35% of the sample. In this sample, this clonotype turned up many times. No cognate antigen has been identified for it. Base qualities were left out, and no much larger clone turns up one base away. Including cysteine and phenylalanine, the CDR3 has 15 amino acids. The only DNA kept is the CDR3, 45 bases in frame from the first base. Trimming takes 11 bases off V and 0 bases off J; junction bases not matched to a gene: 11. CDR1 and CDR2, per the germline V gene, are SNHLY and FYNNEI. General study outcomes and caveats: In the ex vivo response, HLA-C-restricted CMV-specific TCR beta clonotypes were dominant, and in two of eight donors the single most frequent clonotype came from this HLA-C-restricted group. In both this cohort and an independent roughly 330-donor cohort, the cumulative frequency of public TCR beta family members distinguished carriers of CMV infection plus the relevant HLA type.

The chain couples TRBV2 to TRBJ1-2, and 8 junction bases match TRBD1. Source material: PBMCs. The source is a human donor in good health (CMV status not recorded). Some clones in this sample may be carry-over from other donors' samples. The base sequence is TGTGCCCTAACTGTCGGGACAGGCCCTAACTATGGCTACACCTTC. This sequence encodes CALTVGTGPNYGYTF.